These 21 T cell receptor beta chains were sequenced from one sample in a study of T cells in Graves' hyperthyroidism and ophthalmopathy. It was RNA transcripts that yielded the amplified TCR beta CDR3 regions. Using the HTBI primer set, a first-round RT-PCR was run on the TCR CDR3. TCRdb reprocessed the multiplex PCR reads with MiXCR, giving one entry per CDR3 protein. This table holds 300,000 to 450,000 distinct CDR3 sequences, approximately 18% found once. Sequencing was done on a sample of blood. The receptors stem from a man aged 18-30 years with Graves' ophthalmopathy.

This clonotype showed up many times. This chain connects TRBV5-1 to TRBJ2-7, with 8 bases identical to TRBD1. The length of the CDR3 is 16 residues. J was trimmed by 4 bases and V by 0 bases; bases with no gene match: 9. Germline lookup yields CDR1 SGHRS and CDR2 YFSETQ. The CDR3 DNA reads TGCGCCAGCAGCTTGGGGGACAGGACCTCCTTTTACGAGCAGTACTTC. It encodes CASSLGDRTSFYEQYF.

The chain couples TRBV6-1 to TRBJ1-5; D unclear. The germline V gene encodes CDR1 MNHNS and CDR2 SASEGT. The V end was cut by 6 bases, the J end by 6 bases, with 12 bases between. CDR3 length equals 13 residues. The CDR3 DNA sequence: TGTGCCAGCAGGGGAACGGAATCTCAGCCCCAGCATTTT. Its translation is CASRGTESQPQHF.

The chain joins TRBV9 to TRBJ2-1; 9 nucleotides line up with TRBD1. The DNA matches TRBJ2-7 better at its end, which makes the J call doubtful. Germline-derived CDR1 and CDR2 are SGDLS and YYNGEE. CDR3 length: 15 residues. As DNA, the CDR3 is TGTGCCAGCAGCGTAGAAGGGACAGGGTACAATGAGCAGTACTTC. It translates to CASSVEGTGYNEQYF.

The V call is TRBV20-1, the J call TRBJ2-5; D perhaps matches TRBD2 (6 bases). The CDR3 spans 11 residues. Germline assignment: CDR1 DFQATT and CDR2 SNEGSKA (reference sequence). CDR3 amino acids: CKGTHQETQYF. CDR3 sequence (DNA): TGCAAGGGGACTCACCAAGAGACCCAGTACTTC.

This rearrangement joins TRBV12-3 or TRBV12-4 to TRBJ1-6, with D hard to call. Between the trimmed V and J ends, which lost 4 bases and 5 bases, there was a span of 9 bases. The length of the CDR3 is 14 residues. CDR3 in amino acids: CASSSQIDNSPLHF. The CDR3 DNA follows: TGTGCCAGCAGTTCACAGATCGATAATTCACCCCTCCACTTT.

This clonotype was recorded a few times. The chain is built from TRBV4-1 and TRBJ2-6; D perhaps matches TRBD1 (6 bases). The V gene's germline CDR1 is MGHRA and CDR2 YSYEKL. V was cut by 3 bases and J by 2 bases, with 14 bases left in between. CDR3 length: 17 residues. The CDR3 is CASSHGTTDTGANVLTF. The CDR3 bases are TGCGCCAGCAGCCACGGGACAACAGATACTGGGGCCAACGTCCTGACTTTC.

This chain connects TRBV29-1 to TRBJ1-2, with D possibly TRBD1 on 5 matching bases. Trimming shortened V by 7 bases and J by 14 bases, and 26 bases separated the two germline ends. Germline loops: CDR1 SQVTM, CDR2 ANQGSEA. The CDR3 runs to 13 residues. CDR3 in amino acids: CSAAGTAVNSRTF. CDR3 sequence (DNA): TGCAGCGCCGCCGGGACGGCCGTGAATTCTCGGACCTTC.

V is TRBV7-3 and J is TRBJ2-2; 7 positions agree with TRBD1. The CDR3 has 15 amino acids. J gave up 5 bases and V 5 bases, and 8 bases lay outside the gene matches. Germline V gene sequence: CDR1 SGHTA, CDR2 FQGTGA. CDR3: CASSTGQVGTGELFF. The CDR3 DNA reads as TGTGCCAGCAGCACCGGACAGGTTGGGACCGGGGAGCTGTTTTTT.

A remark on this clonotype: Being one base from a much bigger clone, this may be a read error. This chain joins TRBV2 and TRBJ1-1; TRBD1 agrees at 7 bases. V dropped 6 bases and J dropped 4; count of bases not matched to a gene: 11. CDR3 length equals 15 residues. CDR1 is SNHLY, CDR2 FYNNEI, per germline. This CDR3 is CASSGPGTASTEAFF. The CDR3, as DNA: TGTGCCAGCAGCGGACCTGGGACAGCGAGCACTGAAGCTTTCTTT.

This clonotype was counted at least ten times. The rearrangement links TRBV5-1 to TRBJ1-4; D gene unclear. Germline CDR1 reads SGHRS; CDR2 reads YFSETQ. CDR3 length: 14 residues. Between the trimmed V and J ends, which lost 5 bases and 0 bases, there was a span of 8 bases. CDR3 in amino acids: CASRGRATNEKLFF. CDR3 in DNA: TGCGCCAGCAGAGGACGGGCAACTAATGAAAAACTGTTTTTT.

The sample holds many counts of this clonotype. The rearrangement uses TRBV7-9 and TRBJ2-3; 12 bases align to TRBD2. This CDR3 is built from 16 residues. From germline, CDR1 is SEHNR and CDR2 FQNEAQ (reference sequence). The trim removed 5 bases at V and 2 bases at J, leaving 5 bases unmatched. In DNA form, the CDR3 reads TGTGCCAGCAGCGCACGACTAGCGGGGGCCACAGATACGCAGTATTTT. Its protein product is CASSARLAGATDTQYF.

This clonotype was seen a few times. The rearrangement uses TRBV19 and TRBJ1-5; D gene ambiguous. The V and J ends lost 5 bases and 4 bases respectively, with 12 bases between them. Germline V lookup: CDR1 LNHDA, CDR2 SQIVND (reference sequence). CDR3 size: 14 residues. In DNA form, the CDR3 reads TGTGCCAGTAGTTACCGATCCACGAATCAGCCCCAGCATTTT. It specifies CASSYRSTNQPQHF.

The chain has TRBV5-1 and TRBJ2-5; a possible D gene is TRBD2 (5 bases). The CDR3 is made up of 14 amino acids. Trimming pared 3 bases from V and 2 bases from J, leaving 11 bases between. Germline lookup yields CDR1 SGHRS and CDR2 YFSETQ. This CDR3 reads CASSSVPGQETQYF. The DNA of the CDR3 is TGCGCCAGCAGCTCGGTTCCGGGACAAGAGACCCAGTACTTC.

The chain couples TRBV4-1 to TRBJ2-7, with 7 bases aligning to TRBD1. Germline assignment: CDR1 MGHRA and CDR2 YSYEKL. V lost 5 bases, J lost 0 bases, and 13 bases stayed unmatched. This CDR3 comprises 17 residues. The CDR3 coding sequence is TGCGCCAGCAGCTATAGATACGGGACAGACTTCTCCTACGAGCAGTACTTC. Translation: CASSYRYGTDFSYEQYF.

This rearrangement joins TRBV19 to TRBJ2-1; perhaps D is TRBD1 or TRBD2 (5 bases each). The CDR3 totals 12 residues. Per germline, CDR1 LNHDA and CDR2 SQIVND (reference sequence). The ends were cut back, 1 base at V and 10 bases at J, with 8 bases in the middle. DNA of the CDR3: TGTGCCAGTAGTATAGCTTGGGGGGAGCAGTTCTTC. Amino acids: CASSIAWGEQFF.

The J gene is TRBJ2-2, the V gene TRBV5-1, with D perhaps TRBD1 (6 bases). The CDR3 totals 15 residues. Per germline, CDR1 SGHRS and CDR2 YFSETQ. Trimming cost V 5 bases and J 3 bases, with 14 bases left between them. The DNA of the CDR3 is TGCGCCAGCAGACCTTGGAAGGGGGACACCGGGGAGCTGTTTTTT. It translates to CASRPWKGDTGELFF.

This clonotype has only one observation. V and J are TRBV5-1 and TRBJ2-6; 8 bases map to TRBD2. CDR1 and CDR2 (germline): SGHRS, YFSETQ. J gave up 4 bases and V 4 bases, and 4 bases lay outside the gene matches. The CDR3 totals 15 residues. CDR3 loop: CASSPGGVGANVLTF. In DNA form, the CDR3 reads TGCGCCAGCAGCCCGGGGGGGGTCGGGGCCAACGTCCTGACTTTC.

This clonotype was seen a few times. V and J are TRBV20-1 and TRBJ2-3; no definite D call. The CDR3 has 12 residues. Trimming shortened V by 5 bases and J by 6 bases, and 12 bases separated the two germline ends. Per the germline V gene, CDR1 is DFQATT and CDR2 is SNEGSKA (reference sequence). CDR3 in amino acids: CSAHIDVDTQYF. CDR3 DNA sequence: TGCAGTGCTCATATAGACGTCGATACGCAGTATTTT.

This clonotype was found a few times. The genes are TRBV20-1 and TRBJ2-7; 7 positions match TRBD1. With V trimmed by 3 bases and J by 2 bases, 7 bases remained unmatched. This CDR3 contains 14 residues. Germline lookup yields CDR1 DFQATT and CDR2 SNEGSKA (reference sequence). The CDR3 DNA sequence: TGCAGTGCTAGTGGGATGCAGGGGGCCTACGAGCAGTACTTC. Amino acids: CSASGMQGAYEQYF.

V usage is TRBV11-2 and J usage is TRBJ1-3; D is unresolved. The CDR3 is 17 amino acids. Trimming shortened V by 2 bases and J by 0 bases, and 14 bases separated the two germline ends. Germline CDR1 is SGHAT and CDR2 is FQNNGV. The CDR3 reads CASSLLCWAFSGNTIYF. The DNA for the CDR3 is TGTGCCAGCAGCTTACTATGTTGGGCTTTCTCTGGAAACACCATATATTTT.

This clonotype was found many times. The chain employs TRBV3-1 and TRBJ1-1; D unclear. The CDR3 loop spans 12 amino acids. Per the germline V gene, CDR1 is LGHDT and CDR2 is YNNKEL (reference sequence). V dropped 10 bases and J dropped 5 bases, with 14 bases sitting between them. The CDR3 nucleotides are TGTGCCACCTCGTATGGTAGGACTGAAGCTTTCTTT. As protein: CATSYGRTEAFF.